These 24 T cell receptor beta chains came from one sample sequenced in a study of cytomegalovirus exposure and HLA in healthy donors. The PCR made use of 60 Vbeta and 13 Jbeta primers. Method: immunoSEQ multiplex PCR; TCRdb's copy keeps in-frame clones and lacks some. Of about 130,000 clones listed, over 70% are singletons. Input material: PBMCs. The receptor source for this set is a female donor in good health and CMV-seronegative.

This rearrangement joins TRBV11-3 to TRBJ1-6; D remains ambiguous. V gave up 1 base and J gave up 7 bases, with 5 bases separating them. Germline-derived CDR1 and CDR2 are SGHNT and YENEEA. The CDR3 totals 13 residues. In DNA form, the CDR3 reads TGTGCCAGCAGCTTAGGTCCGAATTCACCCCTCCACTTT. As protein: CASSLGPNSPLHF.

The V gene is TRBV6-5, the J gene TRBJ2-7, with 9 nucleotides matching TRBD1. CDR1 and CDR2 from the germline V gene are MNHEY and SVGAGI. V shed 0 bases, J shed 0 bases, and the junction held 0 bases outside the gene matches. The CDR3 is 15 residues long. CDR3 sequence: CASSYSDRGSYEQYF. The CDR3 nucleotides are TGTGCCAGCAGTTACTCGGACAGGGGCTCCTACGAGCAGTACTTC.

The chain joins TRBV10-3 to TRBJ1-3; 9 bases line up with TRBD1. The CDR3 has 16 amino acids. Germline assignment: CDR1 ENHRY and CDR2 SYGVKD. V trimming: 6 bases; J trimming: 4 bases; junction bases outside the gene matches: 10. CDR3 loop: CAISPGTGREGNTIYF. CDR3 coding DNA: TGTGCCATCAGCCCCGGGACAGGGAGGGAAGGAAACACCATATATTTT.

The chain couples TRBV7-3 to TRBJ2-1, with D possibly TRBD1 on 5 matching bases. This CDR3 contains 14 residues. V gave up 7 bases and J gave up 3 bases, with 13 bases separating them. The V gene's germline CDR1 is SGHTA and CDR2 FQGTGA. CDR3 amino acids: CASTPGPDYNEQFF. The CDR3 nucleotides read TGTGCCAGCACCCCAGGGCCCGACTACAATGAGCAGTTCTTC.

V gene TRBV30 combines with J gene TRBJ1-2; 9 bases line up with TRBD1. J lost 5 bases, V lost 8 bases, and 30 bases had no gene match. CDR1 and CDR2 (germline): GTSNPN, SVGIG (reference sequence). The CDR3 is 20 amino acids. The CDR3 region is CAATGGAFGKGFHSLYGYTF. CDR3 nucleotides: TGTGCCGCAACAGGGGGCGCCTTTGGAAAAGGGTTCCACTCCTTGTATGGCTACACCTTC. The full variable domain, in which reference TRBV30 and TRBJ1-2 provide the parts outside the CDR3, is SQTIHQWPATLVQPVGSPLSLECTVEGTSNPNLYWYRQAAGRGLQLLFYSVGIGQISSEVPQNLSASRPQDRQFILSSKKLLLSDSGFYLCAATGGAFGKGFHSLYGYTFGSGTRLTVV.

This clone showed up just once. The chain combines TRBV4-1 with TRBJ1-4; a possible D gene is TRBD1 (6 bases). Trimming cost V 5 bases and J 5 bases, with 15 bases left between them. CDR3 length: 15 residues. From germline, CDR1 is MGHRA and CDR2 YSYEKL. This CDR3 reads CASSTGQTENEKLFF. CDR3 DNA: TGCGCCAGCAGCACTGGACAGACTGAGAATGAAAAACTGTTTTTT.

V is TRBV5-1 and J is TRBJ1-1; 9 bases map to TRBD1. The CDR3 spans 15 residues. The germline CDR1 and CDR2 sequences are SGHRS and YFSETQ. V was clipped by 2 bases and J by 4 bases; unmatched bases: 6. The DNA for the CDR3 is TGCGCCAGCAGCTTTCGGGACAGGGCGACCACTGAAGCTTTCTTT. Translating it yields CASSFRDRATTEAFF.

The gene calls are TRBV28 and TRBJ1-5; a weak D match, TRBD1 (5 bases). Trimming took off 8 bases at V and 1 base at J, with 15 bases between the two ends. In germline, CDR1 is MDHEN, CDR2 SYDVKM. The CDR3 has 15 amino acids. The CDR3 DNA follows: TGTGCCAGCCAATCGGCAGGGTGGAGCAATCAGCCCCAGCATTTT. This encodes CASQSAGWSNQPQHF.

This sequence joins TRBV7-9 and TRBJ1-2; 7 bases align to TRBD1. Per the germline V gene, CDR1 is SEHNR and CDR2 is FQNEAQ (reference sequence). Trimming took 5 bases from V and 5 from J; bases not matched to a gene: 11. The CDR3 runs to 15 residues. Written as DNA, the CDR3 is TGTGCCAGCAGCCCCCCGACAGGGCCGGCGTATGGCTACACCTTC. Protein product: CASSPPTGPAYGYTF.

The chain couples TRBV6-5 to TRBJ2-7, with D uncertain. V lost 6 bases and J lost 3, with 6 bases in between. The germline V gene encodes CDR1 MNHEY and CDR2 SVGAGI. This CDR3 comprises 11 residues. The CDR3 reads CASRINYEQYF. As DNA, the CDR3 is TGTGCCAGCAGAATCAACTACGAGCAGTACTTC.

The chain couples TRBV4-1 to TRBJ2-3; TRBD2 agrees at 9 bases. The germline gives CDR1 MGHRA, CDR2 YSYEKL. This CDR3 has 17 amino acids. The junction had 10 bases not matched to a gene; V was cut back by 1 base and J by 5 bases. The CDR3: CASSQVISGSQEDTQYF. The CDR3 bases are TGCGCCAGCAGCCAAGTAATTAGCGGGAGTCAAGAAGATACGCAGTATTTT.

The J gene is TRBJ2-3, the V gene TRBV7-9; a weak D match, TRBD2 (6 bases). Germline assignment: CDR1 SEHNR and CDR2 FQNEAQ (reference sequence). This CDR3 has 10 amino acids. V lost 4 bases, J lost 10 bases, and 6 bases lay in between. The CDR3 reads CASSWEAQYF. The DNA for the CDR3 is TGTGCCAGCAGCTGGGAGGCGCAGTATTTT.

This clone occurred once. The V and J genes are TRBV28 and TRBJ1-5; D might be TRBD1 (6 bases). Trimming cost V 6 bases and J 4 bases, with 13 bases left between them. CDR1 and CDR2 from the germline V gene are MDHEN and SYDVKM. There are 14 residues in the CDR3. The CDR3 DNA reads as TGTGCCAGCAGCCTCTTGGACAGAAATCAGCCCCAGCATTTT. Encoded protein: CASSLLDRNQPQHF.

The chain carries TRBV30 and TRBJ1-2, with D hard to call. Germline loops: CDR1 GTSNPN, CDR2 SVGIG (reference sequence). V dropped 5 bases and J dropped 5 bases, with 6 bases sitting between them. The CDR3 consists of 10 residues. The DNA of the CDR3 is TGTGCCTGGGGGCAGTATGGCTACACCTTC. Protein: CAWGQYGYTF. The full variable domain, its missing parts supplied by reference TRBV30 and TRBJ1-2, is SQTIHQWPATLVQPVGSPLSLECTVEGTSNPNLYWYRQAAGRGLQLLFYSVGIGQISSEVPQNLSASRPQDRQFILSSKKLLLSDSGFYLCAWGQYGYTFGSGTRLTVV.

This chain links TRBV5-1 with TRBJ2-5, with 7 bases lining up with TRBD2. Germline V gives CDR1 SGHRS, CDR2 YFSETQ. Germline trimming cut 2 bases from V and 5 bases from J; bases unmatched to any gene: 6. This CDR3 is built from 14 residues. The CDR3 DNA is TGCGCCAGCAGCTTCGGACCCGGGGGGGAGACCCAGTACTTC. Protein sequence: CASSFGPGGETQYF.

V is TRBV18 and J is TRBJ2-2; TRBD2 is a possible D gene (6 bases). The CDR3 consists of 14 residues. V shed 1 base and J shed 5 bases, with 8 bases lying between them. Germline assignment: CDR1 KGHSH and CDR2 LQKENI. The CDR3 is CASSPLGTTGELFF. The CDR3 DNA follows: TGTGCCAGCTCACCACTCGGGACTACCGGGGAGCTGTTTTTT.

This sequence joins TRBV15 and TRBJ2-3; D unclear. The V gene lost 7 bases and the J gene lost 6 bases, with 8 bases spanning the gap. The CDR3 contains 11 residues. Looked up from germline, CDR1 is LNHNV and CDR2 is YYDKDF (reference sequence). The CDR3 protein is CATTSRDTQYF. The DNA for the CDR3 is TGTGCCACCACCTCTAGGGATACGCAGTATTTT.

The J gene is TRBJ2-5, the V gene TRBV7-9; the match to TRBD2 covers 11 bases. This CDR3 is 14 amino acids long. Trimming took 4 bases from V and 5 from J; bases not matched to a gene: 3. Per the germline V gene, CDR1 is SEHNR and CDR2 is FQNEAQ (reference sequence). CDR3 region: CASSYRTSGETQYF. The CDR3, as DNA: TGTGCCAGCAGCTACCGGACTAGCGGGGAGACCCAGTACTTC. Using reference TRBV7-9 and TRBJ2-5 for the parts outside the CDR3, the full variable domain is DTGVSQNPRHKITKRGQNVTFRCDPISEHNRLYWYRQTLGQGPEFLTYFQNEAQLEKSRLLSDRFSAERPKGSFSTLEIQRTEQGDSAMYLCASSYRTSGETQYFGPGTRLLVL.

CDR3 amino acids: CASSPLQYF. The DNA of the CDR3 is TGTGCCAGCAGCCCCCTCCAGTACTTC. J is TRBJ2-5 and V is TRBV7-9; D is unclear. Trimming removed 5 bases at V and 10 bases at J, with 5 bases between. This CDR3 is built from 9 residues. Per the germline V gene, CDR1 is SEHNR and CDR2 is FQNEAQ (reference sequence).

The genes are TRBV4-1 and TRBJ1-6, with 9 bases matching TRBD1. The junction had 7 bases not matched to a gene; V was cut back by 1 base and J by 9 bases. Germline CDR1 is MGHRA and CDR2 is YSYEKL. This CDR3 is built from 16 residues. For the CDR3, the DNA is TGCGCCAGCAGCCAAGTTCGGGGGACAGGGTTTTCACCCCTCCACTTT. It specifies CASSQVRGTGFSPLHF.

The CDR3 sequence: CASGLAGAGNTIYF. CDR3 nucleotides: TGTGCTAGTGGTTTGGCAGGGGCTGGAAACACCATATATTTT. V and J are TRBV12-5 and TRBJ1-3; TRBD1 is a possible D gene (6 bases). The CDR3 spans 14 residues. CDR1 and CDR2 from the germline V gene are LGHNT and FRNRAP. Between the trimmed V and J ends, which lost 1 base and 2 bases, there was a span of 6 bases.

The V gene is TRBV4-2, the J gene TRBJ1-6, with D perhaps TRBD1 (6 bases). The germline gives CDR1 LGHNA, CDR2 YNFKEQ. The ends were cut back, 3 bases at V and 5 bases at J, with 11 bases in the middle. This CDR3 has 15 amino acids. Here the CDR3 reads CASSQKRTDNSPLHF. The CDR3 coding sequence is TGTGCCAGCAGCCAGAAAAGGACAGATAATTCACCCCTCCACTTT.

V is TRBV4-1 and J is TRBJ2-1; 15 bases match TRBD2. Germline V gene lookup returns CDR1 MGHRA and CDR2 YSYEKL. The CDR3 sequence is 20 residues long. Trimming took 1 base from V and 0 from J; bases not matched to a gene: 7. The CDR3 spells CASSQGGLAGGPTSYNEQFF. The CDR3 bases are TGCGCCAGCAGCCAAGGGGGACTAGCGGGGGGCCCTACCTCCTACAATGAGCAGTTCTTC.

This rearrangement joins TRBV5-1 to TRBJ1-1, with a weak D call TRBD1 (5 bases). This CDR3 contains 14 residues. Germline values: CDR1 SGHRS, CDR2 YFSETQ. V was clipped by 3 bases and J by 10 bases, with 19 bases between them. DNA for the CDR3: TGCGCCAGCAGCTGGGGAGGAAATACAGGCGCAGCTTTCTTT. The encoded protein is CASSWGGNTGAAFF.